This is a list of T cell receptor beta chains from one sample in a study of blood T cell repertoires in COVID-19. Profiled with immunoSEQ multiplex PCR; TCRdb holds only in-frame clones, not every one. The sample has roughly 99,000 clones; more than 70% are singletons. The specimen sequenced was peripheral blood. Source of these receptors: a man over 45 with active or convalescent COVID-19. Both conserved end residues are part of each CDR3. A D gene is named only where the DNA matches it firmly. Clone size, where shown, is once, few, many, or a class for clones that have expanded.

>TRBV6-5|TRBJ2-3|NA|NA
TGTGCCAGCAGTTACCCGTCGGGTGATACGCAGTATTTT
CASSYPSGDTQYF
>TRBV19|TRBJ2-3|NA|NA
TGTGCCAGTAGTATCTCCCCTAGCACAGATACGCAGTATTTT
CASSISPSTDTQYF
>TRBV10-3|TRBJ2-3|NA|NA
TGTGCCATCAGTGGAAGGGTAACAGGGTTGGTTGCAGATACGCAGTATTTT
CAISGRVTGLVADTQYF
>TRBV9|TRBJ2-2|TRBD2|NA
TGTGCCAGCAGCGCCCGACTAGCGGAAAACACCGGGGAGCTGTTTTTT
CASSARLAENTGELFF
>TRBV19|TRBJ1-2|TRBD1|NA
TGTGCCAGTAGACCCGGACAGGGGAGTAACTATGGCTACACCTTC
CASRPGQGSNYGYTF
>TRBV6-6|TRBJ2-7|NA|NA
TGTGCCAGCAGAGACTATTCTCACTACGAGCAGTACTTC
CASRDYSHYEQYF
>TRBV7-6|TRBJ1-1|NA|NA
TGTGCCAGCAGCTCGTCTAACTTGAACACTGAAGCTTTCTTT
CASSSSNLNTEAFF
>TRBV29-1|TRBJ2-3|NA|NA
TGCAGCGTTGCAGGGGCTGGCCCAGATACGCAGTATTTT
CSVAGAGPDTQYF
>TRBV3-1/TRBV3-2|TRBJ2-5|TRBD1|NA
TGTGCCAGCAGCACTACAGGGGGGCAAGAGACCCAGTACTTC
CASSTTGGQETQYF
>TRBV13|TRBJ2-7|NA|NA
TGTGCCAGCAGCCCGGGCCGGGACTCCGCCTACGAGCAGTACTTC
CASSPGRDSAYEQYF
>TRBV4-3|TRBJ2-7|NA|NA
TGCGCCAGCAGCCAAGGGCGGGGCAGTTACGAGCAGTACTTC
CASSQGRGSYEQYF
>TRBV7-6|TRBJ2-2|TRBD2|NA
TGTGCCAGCAGCTCCTTGACTAGCGGGAGTACCGGGGAGCTGTTTTTT
CASSSLTSGSTGELFF
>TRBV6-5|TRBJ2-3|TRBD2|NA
TGTGCCAGCCGCGGGGGTAGCACAGATACGCAGTATTTT
CASRGGSTDTQYF
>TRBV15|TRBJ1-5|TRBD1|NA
TGTGCCACCAGCAGAGGAGACTCCGGACAGGGAAAAAATCAGCCCCAGCATTTT
CATSRGDSGQGKNQPQHF
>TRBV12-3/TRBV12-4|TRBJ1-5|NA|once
TGTGCCAGCACCCTCACGAGAAATCAGCCCCAGCATTTT
CASTLTRNQPQHF
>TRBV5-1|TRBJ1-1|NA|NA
TGCGCCAGCAGCGGGACAAAAGAAGCTTTCTTT
CASSGTKEAFF
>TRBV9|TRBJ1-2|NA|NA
TGTGCCAGCAGCGTAGGCGGTATGCGGGAAGGCTACACCTTC
CASSVGGMREGYTF
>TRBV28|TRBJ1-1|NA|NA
TGTGCCAGCAGTCTAAAGAGAGGCCCGAACACTGAAGCTTTCTTT
CASSLKRGPNTEAFF
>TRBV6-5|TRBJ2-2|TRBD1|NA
TGTGCCAGCAAACGACAGGGCGCGAACACCGGGGAGCTGTTTTTT
CASKRQGANTGELFF
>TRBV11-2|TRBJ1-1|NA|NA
TGTGCCAGCAGGCGAGGCGGGGGAGCGATGAACACTGAAGCTTTCTTT
CASRRGGGAMNTEAFF
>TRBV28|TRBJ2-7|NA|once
TGTGCCAGCAGCCCCAACACCTACGAGCAGTACTTC
CASSPNTYEQYF
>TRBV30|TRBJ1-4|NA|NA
TGTGCCTGGAGTGTACCTAAGGAAAAACTGTTTTTT
CAWSVPKEKLFF
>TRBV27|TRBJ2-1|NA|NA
TGTGCCAGCAGCCCGGGGTACAATGAGCAGTTCTTC
CASSPGYNEQFF
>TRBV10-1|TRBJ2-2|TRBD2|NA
TGCGCCAGCAGTGAAGGGAGGGACACCGGGGAGCTGTTTTTT
CASSEGRDTGELFF
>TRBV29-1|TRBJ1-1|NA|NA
TGCAGCGCCCGGGATCTGAACACTGAAGCTTTCTTT
CSARDLNTEAFF
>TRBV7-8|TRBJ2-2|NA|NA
TGTGCCAGCAGCATCCAGGGGACCGGGGAGCTGTTTTTT
CASSIQGTGELFF
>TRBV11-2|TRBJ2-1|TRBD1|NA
TGTGCCAGCAGCCGGACAGGGGGCCTCTACAATGAGCAGTTCTTC
CASSRTGGLYNEQFF
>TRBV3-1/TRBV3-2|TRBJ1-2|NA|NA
TGTGCCAGCAGCCCCACGTTGGGCAGGGACTATGGCTACACCTTC
CASSPTLGRDYGYTF
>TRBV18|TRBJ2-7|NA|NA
TGTGCCAGCTCACCGAGAACCTTCAACGCCTACGAGCAGTACTTC
CASSPRTFNAYEQYF
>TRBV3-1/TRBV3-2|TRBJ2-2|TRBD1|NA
TGTGCCAGCACCCCGACAGGGTTCACCGGGGAGCTGTTTTTT
CASTPTGFTGELFF
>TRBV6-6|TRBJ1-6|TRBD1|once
TGTGCCAGCAGTCCGAAGACAGGGGACATTTCACCCCTCCACTTT
CASSPKTGDISPLHF
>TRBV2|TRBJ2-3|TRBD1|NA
TGTGCCAGCACCCAGACAGGGGGCGTTACAGATACGCAGTATTTT
CASTQTGGVTDTQYF
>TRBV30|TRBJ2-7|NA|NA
TGTGCCGGGGGGGCAACCTACGAGCAGTACTTC
CAGGATYEQYF
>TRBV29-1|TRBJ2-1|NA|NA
TGCAGCGTTGACGAGGGGGTCGTTTACAATGAGCAGTTCTTC
CSVDEGVVYNEQFF
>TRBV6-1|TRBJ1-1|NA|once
TGTGCCAGCAGAAGAGGGACTGAAGCTTTCTTT
CASRRGTEAFF
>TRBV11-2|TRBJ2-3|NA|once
TGTGCCAGCAGCTTAAGGCCTGCGGATACAGGGCGAGATACGCAGTATTTT
CASSLRPADTGRDTQYF
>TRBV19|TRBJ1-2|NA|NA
TGTGCCAGTAGTATAGAGACAAGACAGGCCTATGGCTACACCTTC
CASSIETRQAYGYTF
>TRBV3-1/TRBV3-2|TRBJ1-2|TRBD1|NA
TGTGCCAGCAGCCCAACCGGGACAGGGGGAAACTATGGCTACACCTTC
CASSPTGTGGNYGYTF
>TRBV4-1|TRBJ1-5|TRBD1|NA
TGCGCCAGCAGCCAAGATCCCGGACAGGGTGCCAATCAGCCCCAGCATTTT
CASSQDPGQGANQPQHF
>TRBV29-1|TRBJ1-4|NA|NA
TGCAGCGTTGCGTCGGCAGGGAATGAAAAACTGTTTTTT
CSVASAGNEKLFF
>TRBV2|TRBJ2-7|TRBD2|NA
TGTGCCAGCAGTGACCCGGGACTAGCGGGGTACGAGCAGTACTTC
CASSDPGLAGYEQYF
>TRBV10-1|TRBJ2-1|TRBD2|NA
TGCGCCAGCAGTGCCGGGACTAGCGGCAATGAGCAGTTCTTC
CASSAGTSGNEQFF
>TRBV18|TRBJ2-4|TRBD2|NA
TGTGCCAGCTCACCCACTACTAGCGGGGCCGTGGACATTCAGTACTTC
CASSPTTSGAVDIQYF